These 26 T cell receptor beta chains originate from one sample sequenced in a study of control samples from healthy donors and cancer patients. TCRdb's copy holds only in-frame clones and misses some; the assay was immunoSEQ multiplex PCR. The sample includes roughly 150,000 clones, about 86% of them seen just once. The sample consisted of blood. These receptors came from a man aged 18 to 35 in good health.

The chain carries TRBV6-2 or TRBV6-3 and TRBJ1-2, with TRBD1 matching 11 bases. Germline CDR1 reads MNHEY; CDR2 reads SVGEGT. The length of the CDR3 is 14 residues. V trimming: 6 bases; J trimming: 5 bases; junction bases outside the gene matches: 5. The CDR3 protein is CASSVGTGGYGYTF. For the CDR3, the DNA is TGTGCCAGCAGCGTCGGGACAGGGGGATATGGCTACACCTTC.

The genes are TRBV5-4 and TRBJ1-2, with D uncertain. The CDR3 spans 14 residues. Trimming left V 4 bases short and J 0 bases short, with 10 bases between. Germline V CDR1 and CDR2: SGHNT, YYREEE (reference sequence). The CDR3 here is CASSASAANYGYTF. In nucleotides, the CDR3 is TGTGCCAGCAGCGCCTCGGCAGCTAACTATGGCTACACCTTC.

A remark on this clone: Distinct nucleotide sequences in the sample also encode this CDR3. The chain uses TRBV9 and TRBJ1-1; D call uncertain. Per germline, CDR1 SGDLS and CDR2 YYNGEE. V gave up 4 bases and J gave up 4 bases, with 8 bases separating them. The CDR3 extends over 12 amino acids. The CDR3 region is CASSPSGTEAFF. The DNA of the CDR3 is TGTGCCAGCAGCCCTTCGGGCACTGAAGCTTTCTTT.

This chain joins TRBV16 and TRBJ1-6; 9 bases match TRBD1. This CDR3 region has 16 residues. Germline V gene data show CDR1 as KGHSY and CDR2 as FQNENV. The V segment lost 3 bases and the J segment 11 bases; nucleotides outside the gene matches: 11. The CDR3 bases are TGTGCCAGCAGCCATAACCCGGACAGGGGTCTTGCACCCCTCCACTTT. This sequence encodes CASSHNPDRGLAPLHF.

The V gene is TRBV6-5, the J gene TRBJ2-7, with D unresolved. The germline V gene has CDR1 MNHEY and CDR2 SVGAGI. The ends were cut back, 6 bases at V and 3 bases at J, with 9 bases in the middle. CDR3 length equals 12 residues. The CDR3 is CASRGVNYEQYF. The CDR3 DNA reads TGTGCCAGCAGAGGAGTGAACTACGAGCAGTACTTC.

Comments on this clone: Sequence at one end of the junction differs from germline and may be a read error. V usage is TRBV2 and J usage is TRBJ2-7, with TRBD1 matching 7 bases. Germline CDR1 SNHLY, CDR2 FYNNEI. This CDR3 contains 13 residues. DNA for the CDR3: TGTGCCAGCGGTGACAGGGTAGGGGTCGAGCAGTACTTC. Translated: CASGDRVGVEQYF.

This clone was seen just once. The rearrangement uses TRBV6-5 and TRBJ1-2, with a possible D match to TRBD1 (5 bases). The CDR3 has 15 residues. V was pared by 2 bases and J by 3 bases, with 13 bases between. CDR1 MNHEY and CDR2 SVGAGI come from the germline V gene. CDR3 in amino acids: CASSYRDDPYYGYTF. For the CDR3, the DNA is TGTGCCAGCAGTTACCGGGACGATCCATACTATGGCTACACCTTC.

This chain connects TRBV15 to TRBJ2-1, with 8 bases identical to TRBD2. This CDR3 spans 17 amino acids. Germline V gene lookup returns CDR1 LNHNV and CDR2 YYDKDF (reference sequence). J was trimmed by 6 bases and V by 5 bases; bases with no gene match: 15. The CDR3 sequence: CATSVTRQSGGLNEQFF. In DNA, the CDR3 is TGTGCCACCAGCGTAACCCGGCAGAGCGGGGGTCTCAATGAGCAGTTCTTC. Filled out from reference TRBV15 and TRBJ2-1, the complete variable domain reads DAMVIQNPRYQVTQFGKPVTLSCSQTLNHNVMYWYQQKSSQAPKLLFHYYDKDFNNEADTPDNFQSRRPNTSFCFLDIRSPGLGDTAMYLCATSVTRQSGGLNEQFFGPGTRLTVL.

The chain combines TRBV7-6 with TRBJ2-5; D not certain. CDR1 is SGHVS, CDR2 FNYEAQ, per germline. Trimming shortened V by 5 bases and J by 5 bases, and 15 bases separated the two germline ends. CDR3 length: 14 amino acids. The CDR3 loop is CASSPQDKRETQYF. CDR3 DNA: TGTGCCAGCAGCCCACAAGACAAAAGGGAGACCCAGTACTTC.

This clone appeared a single time. The chain has TRBV28 and TRBJ2-1; TRBD2 matches 11 bases. V trimming: 4 bases; J trimming: 7 bases; junction bases outside the gene matches: 9. Per the germline V gene, CDR1 is MDHEN and CDR2 is SYDVKM. There are 16 residues in the CDR3. CDR3 coding DNA: TGTGCCAGCAGTTCCTTGACTAGCGGGGTCGTTAATGAGCAGTTCTTC. Its translation is CASSSLTSGVVNEQFF.

A single count supports this clone. The gene calls are TRBV5-1 and TRBJ1-2; possible D gene TRBD1, 5 bases. V was pared by 2 bases and J by 6 bases, with 20 bases between. Germline loops: CDR1 SGHRS, CDR2 YFSETQ. This CDR3 is 16 amino acids long. This CDR3 is CASSLPGQAGGDGYTF. In DNA, the CDR3 is TGCGCCAGCAGCTTACCTGGACAAGCTGGAGGTGATGGCTACACCTTC. Full variable domain (rest looked up from reference TRBV5-1 and TRBJ1-2): KAGVTQTPRYLIKTRGQQVTLSCSPISGHRSVSWYQQTPGQGLQFLFEYFSETQRNKGNFPGRFSGRQFSNSRSEMNVSTLELGDSALYLCASSLPGQAGGDGYTFGSGTRLTVV.

The J gene is TRBJ2-4, the V gene TRBV7-9; TRBD1 might be the D (5 bases). Germline V gives CDR1 SEHNR, CDR2 FQNEAQ (reference sequence). Between the trimmed V and J ends, which lost 1 base and 8 bases, there was a span of 15 bases. This CDR3 contains 15 residues. The CDR3 DNA reads TGTGCCAGCAGCTTAGATGTCCAGGGCGAAGACATTCAGTACTTC. It is translated as CASSLDVQGEDIQYF.

The V and J genes are TRBV11-2 and TRBJ2-1; D may be TRBD2 (7 bases). V lost 2 bases, J lost 1 base, and 12 bases lay in between. Germline V gene sequence: CDR1 SGHAT, CDR2 FQNNGV. The CDR3 runs 16 residues. CDR3 coding DNA: TGTGCCAGCAGCTTAATGGGAGGGGGGTCCTACAATGAGCAGTTCTTC. Translated, it gives CASSLMGGGSYNEQFF.

V is TRBV12-3 or TRBV12-4 and J is TRBJ1-1; D remains ambiguous. This CDR3 spans 13 amino acids. Between the trimmed V and J ends, which lost 2 bases and 6 bases, there was a span of 10 bases. Written as DNA, the CDR3 is TGTGCCAGCAGTTTAACCCCCCGAGCTGAAGCTTTCTTT. This encodes CASSLTPRAEAFF.

The chain joins TRBV27 to TRBJ1-1; the D is unclear. Trimming left V 6 bases short and J 1 base short, with 9 bases between. CDR3 length: 13 residues. Germline loops: CDR1 MNHEY, CDR2 SMNVEV (reference sequence). The CDR3 reads CASRRSPNTEAFF. For the CDR3, the DNA is TGTGCCAGCAGACGGAGTCCGAACACTGAAGCTTTCTTT.

The chain is built from TRBV27 and TRBJ2-7, with TRBD1 matching 8 bases. Germline assignment: CDR1 MNHEY and CDR2 SMNVEV (reference sequence). The trim removed 2 bases at V and 0 bases at J, leaving 9 bases unmatched. This CDR3 is 17 amino acids long. The DNA of the CDR3 is TGTGCCAGCAGTTTAGCCCAGGGGGCGAGGAGCTCCTACGAGCAGTACTTC. The encoded protein is CASSLAQGARSSYEQYF.

The genes are TRBV30 and TRBJ2-3; D tentatively fits TRBD1 or TRBD2 (5 bases each). CDR1 is GTSNPN, CDR2 SVGIG, per germline (reference sequence). The CDR3 covers 15 residues. Trimming took off 3 bases at V and 2 bases at J, with 15 bases between the two ends. CDR3 coding DNA: TGTGCCTGGAGGGTTCCGGGACGCTACACAGATACGCAGTATTTT. It yields the protein CAWRVPGRYTDTQYF.

J is TRBJ2-1 and V is TRBV27; no reliable D call. The germline V gene has CDR1 MNHEY and CDR2 SMNVEV (reference sequence). V was shortened by 3 bases and J by 10 bases, with 10 bases between the two germline ends. The CDR3 is 12 amino acids. DNA for the CDR3: TGTGCCAGCAGTTTCGGGCCAGGAGAGCAGTTCTTC. This gives the protein CASSFGPGEQFF.

The chain uses TRBV7-9 and TRBJ2-7; 9 bases fit TRBD2. Germline values: CDR1 SEHNR, CDR2 FQNEAQ (reference sequence). Trimming took 5 bases from V and 4 from J; bases not matched to a gene: 12. The CDR3 has 16 residues. CDR3 DNA: TGTGCCAGCAGCCCGTCCACGGGCGGGGGGGCTTACGAGCAGTACTTC. Translated: CASSPSTGGGAYEQYF.

The chain uses TRBV7-9 and TRBJ1-1; 7 bases are a match to TRBD1. The CDR3 consists of 14 residues. V shed 3 bases and J 3 bases; nucleotides not matched to a gene: 4. Germline lookup yields CDR1 SEHNR and CDR2 FQNEAQ (reference sequence). This CDR3 reads CASSFQGGDTEAFF. CDR3 sequence (DNA): TGTGCCAGCAGCTTTCAGGGGGGGGACACTGAAGCTTTCTTT.

The V and J genes are TRBV4-3 and TRBJ2-7; TRBD2 matches 7 bases. Trimming removed 3 bases from V and 6 bases from J; junction bases left unmatched: 8. Germline V CDR1 and CDR2: LGHNA, YSLEER. There are 14 residues in the CDR3. The CDR3 spells CASSQITSVGEQYF. As DNA, the CDR3 is TGCGCCAGCAGCCAGATTACTAGCGTGGGCGAGCAGTACTTC.

The rearrangement uses TRBV4-1 and TRBJ1-5; TRBD1 matches at 7 bases. The CDR3 consists of 18 residues. Germline values: CDR1 MGHRA, CDR2 YSYEKL. After removal of 0 bases from V and 0 bases from J, the junction contained 8 bases not matched to a gene. The CDR3 loop reads CASSQDPGTDYSNQPQHF. The CDR3 DNA reads as TGCGCCAGCAGCCAAGACCCCGGGACAGATTATAGCAATCAGCCCCAGCATTTT.

The chain uses TRBV6-5 and TRBJ1-2; TRBD1 agrees at 10 bases. Germline CDR1 MNHEY, CDR2 SVGAGI. V was pared by 8 bases and J by 5 bases, with 8 bases of the junction left unmatched. The CDR3 contains 14 residues. This chain's CDR3 is CASVWDRGLYGYTF. The DNA of the CDR3 is TGTGCCAGCGTGTGGGACAGGGGTTTATATGGCTACACCTTC.

The chain couples TRBV21-1 to TRBJ2-2; TRBD1 is the table's D call, not checked against the DNA. TRBV21-1 is annotated as a pseudogene. The CDR3 has 18 residues. This CDR3 reads CASSKGQDGLLGTGELFF. Here the CDR3 DNA reads TGTGCCAGCAGCAAAGGACAGGACGGGCTATTGGGCACCGGGGAGCTGTTTTTT.

This chain joins TRBV18 and TRBJ2-7; D ambiguous. The CDR3 contains 15 residues. V was clipped by 0 bases and J by 4 bases, with 13 bases between them. Germline V gives CDR1 KGHSH, CDR2 LQKENI. The DNA for the CDR3 is TGTGCCAGCTCACCACCGAAAGCTAGTAGTTACGAGCAGTACTTC. This sequence encodes CASSPPKASSYEQYF.

This rearrangement joins TRBV21-1 to TRBJ1-5; the listed D gene, TRBD1, was not tested against the DNA. TRBV21-1 is labeled a pseudogene. The CDR3 runs to 16 residues. CDR3: CASSPNRDRSNQPQHF. CDR3 in DNA: TGTGCCAGCAGCCCGAACCGGGACAGGAGCAATCAGCCCCAGCATTTT.